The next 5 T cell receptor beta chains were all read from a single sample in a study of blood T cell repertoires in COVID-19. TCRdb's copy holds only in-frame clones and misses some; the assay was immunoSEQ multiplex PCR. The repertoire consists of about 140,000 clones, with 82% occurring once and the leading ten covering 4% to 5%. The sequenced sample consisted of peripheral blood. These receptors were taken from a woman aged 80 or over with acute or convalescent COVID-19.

CDR3 nucleotide sequence: TGTGCCAGCAGCATAGAGACAGGATCCCCAAATGAGCAGTTCTTC. Translating it yields CASSIETGSPNEQFF. The V gene is TRBV21-1, the J gene TRBJ2-1; the D call of TRBD1 is as the table states it, not checked on the DNA. TRBV21-1 is designated a pseudogene. This CDR3 has 15 residues.

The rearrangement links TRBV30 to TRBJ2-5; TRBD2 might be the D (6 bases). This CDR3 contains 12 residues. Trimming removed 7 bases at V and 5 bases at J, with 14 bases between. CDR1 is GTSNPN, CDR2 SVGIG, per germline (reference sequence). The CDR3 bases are TGTGCCTACAGCGGGCCTCGCGAGACCCAGTACTTC. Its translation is CAYSGPRETQYF. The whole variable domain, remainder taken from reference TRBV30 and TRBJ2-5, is SQTIHQWPATLVQPVGSPLSLECTVEGTSNPNLYWYRQAAGRGLQLLFYSVGIGQISSEVPQNLSASRPQDRQFILSSKKLLLSDSGFYLCAYSGPRETQYFGPGTRLLVL.

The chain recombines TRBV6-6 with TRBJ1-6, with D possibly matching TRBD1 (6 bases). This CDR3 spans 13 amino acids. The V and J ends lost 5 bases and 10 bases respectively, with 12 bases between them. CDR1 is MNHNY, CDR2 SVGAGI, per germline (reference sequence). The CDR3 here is CASSPRGQSPLHF. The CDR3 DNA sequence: TGTGCCAGCAGTCCCCGGGGACAATCACCCCTCCACTTT.

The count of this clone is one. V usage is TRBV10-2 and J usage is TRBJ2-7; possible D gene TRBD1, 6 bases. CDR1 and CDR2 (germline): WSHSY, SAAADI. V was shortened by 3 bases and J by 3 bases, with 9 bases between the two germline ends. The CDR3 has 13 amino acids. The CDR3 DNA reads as TGCGCCAGCAGTGAAGGGGGATTCTACGAGCAGTACTTC. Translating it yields CASSEGGFYEQYF.

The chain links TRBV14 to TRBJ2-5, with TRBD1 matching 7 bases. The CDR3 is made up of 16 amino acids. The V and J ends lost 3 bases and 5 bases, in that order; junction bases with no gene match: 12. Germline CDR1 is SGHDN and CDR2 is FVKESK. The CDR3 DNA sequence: TGTGCCAGCAGCCACCTCCTCGACAGGGATTGGGAGACCCAGTACTTC. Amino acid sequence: CASSHLLDRDWETQYF. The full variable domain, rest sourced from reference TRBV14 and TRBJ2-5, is EAGVTQFPSHSVIEKGQTVTLRCDPISGHDNLYWYRRVMGKEIKFLLHFVKESKQDESGMPNNRFLAERTGGTYSTLKVQPAELEDSGVYFCASSHLLDRDWETQYFGPGTRLLVL.